The 6 T cell receptor beta chains listed next were all sequenced from one sample in a study of graft-versus-host responses after intestinal transplantation. Using immunoSEQ multiplex PCR, the repertoire was profiled, and TCRdb retains in-frame clones only, with some absent. The data show roughly 120,000 clones, with 90% seen just once and about 0.18% held by the top ten. Antigens of these TCRs are unknown. The sequenced sample was unstimulated CD4+ T cells sorted from spleen or lymph node cells, obtained before intestinal transplant. The receptors were gathered from a human donor who received an intestinal transplant.

This chain joins TRBV28 and TRBJ1-1; D not resolved. V gave up 5 bases and J gave up 9 bases, with 28 bases separating them. This CDR3 has 17 amino acids. In germline, CDR1 is MDHEN, CDR2 SYDVKM. DNA of the CDR3: TGTGCCAGCAGTCCCCATGGGGAGATGGGGTCATGGCTGAAAGCTTTCTTT. Translated, it gives CASSPHGEMGSWLKAFF.

This chain links TRBV7-9 with TRBJ2-2, with 8 bases fitting TRBD1. J lost 4 bases, V lost 2 bases, and 3 bases had no gene match. The CDR3 loop spans 15 amino acids. CDR1 and CDR2 (germline): SEHNR, FQNEAQ (reference sequence). The DNA for the CDR3 is TGTGCCAGCAGCTTAATCGGGACAGGCACCGGGGAGCTGTTTTTT. Translation gives CASSLIGTGTGELFF.

The V call is TRBV19, the J call TRBJ2-7; D is possibly TRBD2 (6 bases). The CDR3 is made up of 16 amino acids. V shed 3 bases and J shed 5 bases, with 20 bases lying between them. Germline V gene lookup returns CDR1 LNHDA and CDR2 SQIVND (reference sequence). The CDR3 sequence is CASSIYGRELGHEQYF. For the CDR3, the DNA is TGTGCCAGTAGTATTTACGGGAGAGAACTTGGGCACGAGCAGTACTTC.

Points on this clone: One end of the junction varies from germline; a read error may be responsible. The identical CDR3 is also encoded by other nucleotide sequences in the sample. This chain links TRBV10-1 with TRBJ2-7, with 7 bases lining up with TRBD2. Germline V gives CDR1 WNHNN, CDR2 SYGVQD (reference sequence). This CDR3 has 15 amino acids. The CDR3 protein is CASRDQGLPTYEQYF. Here the CDR3 DNA reads TGCGCCAGCAGGGACCAGGGACTACCCACCTACGAGCAGTACTTT.

The chain uses TRBV7-2 and TRBJ2-2, with D perhaps TRBD1 (5 bases). The ends were cut back, 1 base at V and 2 bases at J, with 5 bases in the middle. The germline V gene has CDR1 SGHTA and CDR2 FQGNSA. The length of the CDR3 is 14 residues. CDR3 region: CASSLGTNTGELFF. The CDR3 DNA reads TGTGCCAGCAGCTTAGGGACAAACACCGGGGAGCTGTTTTTT.

The CDR3 nucleotides read TGTGCCAGCAGCACAAGGACTAGCGGGTATAAGCAGTTCTTC. It specifies CASSTRTSGYKQFF. V usage is TRBV7-2 and J usage is TRBJ2-1, with 11 bases lining up with TRBD2. CDR3 size: 14 residues. Germline trimming cut 5 bases from V and 11 bases from J; bases unmatched to any gene: 8. Germline CDR1 and CDR2: SGHTA and FQGNSA. Full variable domain (rest looked up from reference TRBV7-2 and TRBJ2-1): GAGVSQSPSNKVTEKGKDVELRCDPISGHTALYWYRQSLGQGLEFLIYFQGNSAPDKSGLPSDRFSAERTGGSVSTLTIQRTQQEDSAVYLCASSTRTSGYKQFFGPGTRLTVL.